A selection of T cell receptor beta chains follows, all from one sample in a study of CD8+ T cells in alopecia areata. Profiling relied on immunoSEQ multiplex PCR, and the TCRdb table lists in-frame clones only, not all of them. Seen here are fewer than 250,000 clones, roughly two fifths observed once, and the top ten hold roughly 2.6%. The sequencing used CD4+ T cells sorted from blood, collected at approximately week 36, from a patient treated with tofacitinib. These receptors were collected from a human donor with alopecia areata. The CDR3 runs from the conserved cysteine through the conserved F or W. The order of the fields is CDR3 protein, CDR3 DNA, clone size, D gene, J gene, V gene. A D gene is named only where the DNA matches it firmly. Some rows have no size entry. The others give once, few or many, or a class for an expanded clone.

cdr3_aa: CASSPPWTETYNEQFF
cdr3_nt: TGTGCCAGTAGTCCACCTTGGACTGAGACCTACAATGAGCAGTTCTTC
clone_size: many
d_call: .
j_call: TRBJ2-1
v_call: TRBV19

cdr3_aa: CASSVAPTGGVETQYF
cdr3_nt: TGTGCCAGCAGCGTCGCCCCGACAGGGGGGGTAGAGACCCAGTACTTC
clone_size: .
d_call: TRBD1
j_call: TRBJ2-5
v_call: TRBV9

cdr3_aa: CAWSDRGWASGRNEQFF
cdr3_nt: TGTGCCTGGAGTGACAGGGGGTGGGCTAGCGGGAGAAACGAGCAGTTCTTC
clone_size: few
d_call: TRBD2
j_call: TRBJ2-1
v_call: TRBV30

cdr3_aa: CASSLEANNPYGYTF
cdr3_nt: TGTGCCAGCAGCTTAGAGGCAAACAATCCCTATGGCTACACCTTC
clone_size: few
d_call: .
j_call: TRBJ1-2
v_call: TRBV11-2

cdr3_aa: CASSSRQGAPSGYTF
cdr3_nt: TGTGCCAGCAGCTCAAGACAGGGGGCGCCGTCTGGCTACACCTTC
clone_size: once
d_call: TRBD1
j_call: TRBJ1-2
v_call: TRBV7-2

cdr3_aa: CASSGGIPTGTGELFF
cdr3_nt: TGTGCCAGCAGCGGCGGGATCCCAACGGGGACCGGGGAGCTGTTTTTT
clone_size: .
d_call: .
j_call: TRBJ2-2
v_call: TRBV5-4

cdr3_aa: CASSTQGSNQPQHF
cdr3_nt: TGTGCCAGTAGTACCCAGGGGAGCAATCAGCCCCAGCATTTT
clone_size: .
d_call: .
j_call: TRBJ1-5
v_call: TRBV19

cdr3_aa: CASDAGANVLTF
cdr3_nt: TGTGCCAGTGACGCTGGGGCCAACGTCCTGACTTTC
clone_size: few
d_call: .
j_call: TRBJ2-6
v_call: TRBV7-9

cdr3_aa: CASSARELGTDTQYF
cdr3_nt: TGTGCCAGCAGCGCCCGGGAGCTCGGCACAGATACGCAGTATTTT
clone_size: .
d_call: .
j_call: TRBJ2-3
v_call: TRBV7-8

cdr3_aa: CASSPSVVEGEQFF
cdr3_nt: TGTGCCAGCAGCCCTTCGGTTGTAGAGGGTGAGCAGTTCTTC
clone_size: many
d_call: .
j_call: TRBJ2-1
v_call: TRBV7-3

cdr3_aa: CASSLTGGLWETQYF
cdr3_nt: TGCGCCAGCAGCTTAACGGGAGGCTTGTGGGAGACCCAGTACTTC
clone_size: .
d_call: TRBD2
j_call: TRBJ2-5
v_call: TRBV5-1

cdr3_aa: CASLGRSTGNTEAFF
cdr3_nt: TGTGCCAGCCTCGGACGGTCGACTGGGAACACTGAAGCTTTCTTT
clone_size: .
d_call: .
j_call: TRBJ1-1
v_call: TRBV6-5

cdr3_aa: CASSEKRPQHF
cdr3_nt: TGTGCCAGCAGCGAGAAGAGGCCCCAGCATTTT
clone_size: few
d_call: .
j_call: TRBJ1-5
v_call: TRBV7-9

cdr3_aa: CASSESVSGNTIYF
cdr3_nt: TGTGCCAGCAGTGAATCGGTCTCTGGAAACACCATATATTTT
clone_size: .
d_call: .
j_call: TRBJ1-3
v_call: TRBV6-1

cdr3_aa: CAAGGIYEQYF
cdr3_nt: TGTGCCGCAGGGGGGATCTACGAGCAGTACTTC
clone_size: many
d_call: .
j_call: TRBJ2-7
v_call: TRBV7-9

cdr3_aa: CASSHMREGPTEQYF
cdr3_nt: TGCGCCAGCAGTCACATGCGGGAGGGCCCCACCGAGCAGTACTTC
clone_size: .
d_call: TRBD2
j_call: TRBJ2-7
v_call: TRBV23-1

cdr3_aa: CASSSADTQYF
cdr3_nt: TGTGCCAGCAGCTCCGCAGATACGCAGTATTTT
clone_size: .
d_call: .
j_call: TRBJ2-3
v_call: TRBV7-8

cdr3_aa: CASSFSLAGSREQYF
cdr3_nt: TGTGCCAGCAGCTTTTCACTAGCGGGATCTCGGGAGCAGTACTTC
clone_size: once
d_call: TRBD2
j_call: TRBJ2-7
v_call: TRBV7-8

cdr3_aa: CASSQGNYGYTF
cdr3_nt: TGTGCCAGCAGTCAGGGGAACTATGGCTACACCTTC
clone_size: few
d_call: .
j_call: TRBJ1-2
v_call: TRBV2

cdr3_aa: CASSLVAAGGNIQYF
cdr3_nt: TGTGCCAGCAGCTTGGTGGCCGCGGGGGGAAACATTCAGTACTTC
clone_size: .
d_call: TRBD2
j_call: TRBJ2-4
v_call: TRBV5-4

cdr3_aa: CSVASRDRARGSYEQYF
cdr3_nt: TGCAGCGTGGCAAGCCGGGACAGGGCCCGTGGGTCCTACGAGCAGTACTTC
clone_size: .
d_call: TRBD1
j_call: TRBJ2-7
v_call: TRBV29-1

cdr3_aa: CASSIYIAGAETQYF
cdr3_nt: TGTGCCAGTAGTATCTATATTGCGGGAGCCGAGACCCAGTACTTC
clone_size: .
d_call: TRBD2
j_call: TRBJ2-5
v_call: TRBV19

cdr3_aa: CASSLGGTLYEQYF
cdr3_nt: TGCGCCAGCAGCTTGGGGGGAACACTCTACGAGCAGTACTTC
clone_size: .
d_call: .
j_call: TRBJ2-7
v_call: TRBV5-1

cdr3_aa: CASSYRGQRGNEQFF
cdr3_nt: TGTGCCAGCAGTTACAGGGGCCAACGGGGCAATGAGCAGTTCTTC
clone_size: few
d_call: .
j_call: TRBJ2-1
v_call: TRBV6-6

cdr3_aa: CASSKLGGGDPGYTF
cdr3_nt: TGTGCCAGCAGTAAACTCGGAGGGGGCGATCCTGGCTACACCTTC
clone_size: .
d_call: TRBD1
j_call: TRBJ1-2
v_call: TRBV6-6

cdr3_aa: CATSRYSGNIQYF
cdr3_nt: TGTGCCACCAGCAGATATTCCGGAAACATTCAGTACTTC
clone_size: few
d_call: .
j_call: TRBJ2-4
v_call: TRBV15

cdr3_aa: CATSRQQLAGGLEQFF
cdr3_nt: TGTGCCACCAGCAGACAACAACTAGCGGGAGGGCTCGAGCAGTTCTTC
clone_size: many
d_call: TRBD2
j_call: TRBJ2-1
v_call: TRBV15

cdr3_aa: CSVEGAYTDTQYF
cdr3_nt: TGCAGCGTTGAAGGGGCTTACACAGATACGCAGTATTTT
clone_size: .
d_call: .
j_call: TRBJ2-3
v_call: TRBV29-1

cdr3_aa: CASSLGTSGVRETQYF
cdr3_nt: TGCGCCAGCAGCCTCGGGACTAGCGGGGTCCGGGAGACCCAGTACTTC
clone_size: few
d_call: TRBD2
j_call: TRBJ2-5
v_call: TRBV5-1

cdr3_aa: CASSLGPPSEQYF
cdr3_nt: TGTGCCAGCAGCTTAGGGCCTCCTAGCGAGCAGTACTTC
clone_size: .
d_call: .
j_call: TRBJ2-7
v_call: TRBV7-2

cdr3_aa: CASSPKGAKGDTEAFF
cdr3_nt: TGCGCCAGCAGCCCAAAGGGGGCCAAGGGTGACACTGAAGCTTTCTTT
clone_size: .
d_call: TRBD1
j_call: TRBJ1-1
v_call: TRBV4-1

cdr3_aa: CASSRDRIPTGELFF
cdr3_nt: TGTGCCAGCAGCCGTGACAGAATACCCACCGGGGAGCTGTTTTTT
clone_size: .
d_call: .
j_call: TRBJ2-2
v_call: TRBV7-3

cdr3_aa: CASSQDPGGKQYF
cdr3_nt: TGCGCCAGCAGCCAAGACCCGGGGGGGAAACAGTACTTC
clone_size: .
d_call: TRBD2
j_call: TRBJ2-4
v_call: TRBV4-3

cdr3_aa: CASSTGTSGPQYF
cdr3_nt: TGTGCCAGCAGCACCGGGACTAGCGGTCCACAGTACTTC
clone_size: .
d_call: TRBD2
j_call: TRBJ2-4
v_call: TRBV7-2

cdr3_aa: CASSLDPPLAGLTLSDEQYF
cdr3_nt: TGCGCCAGCAGCTTGGACCCTCCTCTAGCGGGACTGACGCTTTCCGACGAGCAGTACTTC
clone_size: .
d_call: TRBD2
j_call: TRBJ2-7
v_call: TRBV5-1

cdr3_aa: CATSRAPPTYEQYF
cdr3_nt: TGTGCCACCAGCAGAGCCCCCCCAACCTACGAGCAGTACTTC
clone_size: few
d_call: .
j_call: TRBJ2-7
v_call: TRBV15

cdr3_aa: CASSQSPDGYIQYF
cdr3_nt: TGCGCCAGCAGCCAGTCACCGGATGGGTACATTCAGTACTTC
clone_size: .
d_call: .
j_call: TRBJ2-4
v_call: TRBV4-1

cdr3_aa: CASSPTGGRGEETQYF
cdr3_nt: TGTGCCAGCAGCCCAACAGGGGGTCGGGGTGAAGAGACCCAGTACTTC
clone_size: .
d_call: TRBD1
j_call: TRBJ2-5
v_call: TRBV7-9

cdr3_aa: CASSPQYSYEQYF
cdr3_nt: TGTGCCAGCTCACCACAGTACTCCTACGAGCAGTACTTC
clone_size: .
d_call: .
j_call: TRBJ2-7
v_call: TRBV18

cdr3_aa: CASSWAASNNNYGYTF
cdr3_nt: TGTGCCAGCAGTTGGGCGGCTTCAAATAATAACTATGGCTACACCTTC
clone_size: .
d_call: .
j_call: TRBJ1-2
v_call: TRBV27

cdr3_aa: CSVGPGGMNTEAFF
cdr3_nt: TGCAGCGTTGGCCCGGGGGGTATGAACACTGAAGCTTTCTTT
clone_size: few
d_call: .
j_call: TRBJ1-1
v_call: TRBV29-1

cdr3_aa: CASSQTSGKNIQYF
cdr3_nt: TGTGCCAGCAGCCAAACTAGCGGAAAAAACATTCAGTACTTC
clone_size: .
d_call: TRBD2
j_call: TRBJ2-4
v_call: TRBV4-2

cdr3_aa: CSVYDSYGYTF
cdr3_nt: TGCAGCGTCTACGACAGCTATGGCTACACCTTC
clone_size: few
d_call: .
j_call: TRBJ1-2
v_call: TRBV29-1

cdr3_aa: CAWSQGSGNQPQHF
cdr3_nt: TGTGCCTGGAGTCAGGGATCGGGCAATCAGCCCCAGCATTTT
clone_size: .
d_call: .
j_call: TRBJ1-5
v_call: TRBV30

cdr3_aa: CAWSARHEQYF
cdr3_nt: TGTGCCTGGAGTGCGAGACACGAGCAGTACTTC
clone_size: .
d_call: .
j_call: TRBJ2-7
v_call: TRBV30

cdr3_aa: CASSDFRGEPQHF
cdr3_nt: TGTGCCAGCAGTGATTTCAGGGGTGAGCCCCAGCATTTT
clone_size: few
d_call: .
j_call: TRBJ1-5
v_call: TRBV6-6

cdr3_aa: CASSPGLAGGQESQYF
cdr3_nt: TGTGCCAGCAGCCCCGGACTAGCGGGAGGCCAAGAATCCCAGTACTTC
clone_size: few
d_call: TRBD2
j_call: TRBJ2-5
v_call: TRBV9

cdr3_aa: CASSTGTSGGFTDTQYF
cdr3_nt: TGTGCCAGCAGCACCGGGACTAGCGGGGGTTTCACAGATACGCAGTATTTT
clone_size: few
d_call: TRBD2
j_call: TRBJ2-3
v_call: TRBV28

cdr3_aa: CASSRRTGGVHGYTF
cdr3_nt: TGTGCCAGCAGTCGTAGGACAGGGGGGGTACATGGCTACACCTTC
clone_size: .
d_call: TRBD1
j_call: TRBJ1-2
v_call: TRBV28

cdr3_aa: CAFTGGRETQYF
cdr3_nt: TGTGCCTTTACAGGGGGGAGAGAGACCCAGTACTTC
clone_size: once
d_call: TRBD1
j_call: TRBJ2-5
v_call: TRBV30

cdr3_aa: CASSNSGATGANVLTF
cdr3_nt: TGTGCCAGCAGTAATTCCGGGGCAACCGGGGCCAACGTCCTGACTTTC
clone_size: few
d_call: .
j_call: TRBJ2-6
v_call: TRBV25-1

cdr3_aa: CSVATPYEQYF
cdr3_nt: TGCAGCGTTGCCACCCCCTACGAGCAGTACTTC
clone_size: .
d_call: .
j_call: TRBJ2-7
v_call: TRBV29-1

cdr3_aa: CASSPTGDVETQYF
cdr3_nt: TGCGCCAGCAGCCCGACAGGGGACGTAGAGACCCAGTACTTC
clone_size: .
d_call: TRBD1
j_call: TRBJ2-5
v_call: TRBV5-1

cdr3_aa: CASSQEGRGGYEQYF
cdr3_nt: TGCGCCAGCAGCCAAGAGGGCAGGGGAGGTTACGAGCAGTACTTC
clone_size: few
d_call: .
j_call: TRBJ2-7
v_call: TRBV4-3

cdr3_aa: CATSRDYPNTGELFF
cdr3_nt: TGTGCCACCAGCAGAGATTACCCGAACACCGGGGAGCTGTTTTTT
clone_size: once
d_call: .
j_call: TRBJ2-2
v_call: TRBV15

cdr3_aa: CASSQVAEKNTEAFF
cdr3_nt: TGCGCCAGCAGCCAAGTCGCAGAAAAGAACACTGAAGCTTTCTTT
clone_size: once
d_call: .
j_call: TRBJ1-1
v_call: TRBV4-3

cdr3_aa: CASSLAGGRNTIYF
cdr3_nt: TGTGCCAGCAGCTTAGCTGGCGGTCGGAACACCATATATTTT
clone_size: few
d_call: .
j_call: TRBJ1-3
v_call: TRBV7-2

cdr3_aa: CASSLNRGTYNEQFF
cdr3_nt: TGTGCCAGCAGCTTAAACAGGGGCACCTACAATGAGCAGTTCTTC
clone_size: .
d_call: TRBD1
j_call: TRBJ2-1
v_call: TRBV11-2

cdr3_aa: CASSSPMVIRGLAGGPSEQFF
cdr3_nt: TGTGCCAGCAGCTCCCCGATGGTTATTCGGGGACTAGCGGGAGGGCCTAGTGAGCAGTTCTTC
clone_size: .
d_call: TRBD2
j_call: TRBJ2-1
v_call: TRBV7-6

cdr3_aa: CASSFSTGVLETQYF
cdr3_nt: TGCGCCAGCAGCTTCTCGACAGGGGTGTTGGAGACCCAGTACTTC
clone_size: .
d_call: TRBD1
j_call: TRBJ2-5
v_call: TRBV5-1